This TCR beta chain was sequenced in a study of T cell responses to AZD1222 COVID-19 vaccine. Findings and limits, study-wide: Regions 160-218 and 743-854 held dominance among vaccine-associated CD4 TCRs, which spanned spike. Unmutated variant regions are reportedly the target of nearly half of TCRs that are spike-specific.

Germline assignment: CDR1 SGHRS and CDR2 YFSETQ. There are 14 residues in the CDR3. Trimming removed 0 bases from V and 4 bases from J, with 8 bases in between. Sequenced by immunoSEQ multiplex PCR; TCRdb stores in-frame clones only, minus some. Here the sample spans 150,000 to 200,000 clones, about 90% being singletons. About this clone itself: Its specificity is unknown.

The clonotype comes from an adult who received the AZD1222 COVID-19 vaccine. The source material was peripheral blood, sampled 28 days after the second AZD1222 dose. V usage is TRBV5-1 and J usage is TRBJ2-1; weak D call: TRBD1 (5 bases). The CDR3 nucleotides read TGCGCCAGCAGCTTGGACAGGATGTACAATGAGCAGTTCTTC. It yields the protein CASSLDRMYNEQFF.